This T cell receptor beta chain was identified during a study of cytomegalovirus exposure and HLA in healthy donors. The PCR contained 60 Vbeta and 13 Jbeta primers. TCRdb keeps only in-frame clones here, not all; method: immunoSEQ multiplex PCR. The table includes 110,000 to 150,000 clones, about three quarters detected once. The CDR3 runs 13 residues. Germline CDR1 reads MNHEY; CDR2 reads SVGAGI. V lost 0 bases and J lost 5, with 8 bases in between. Sequencing was carried out using PBMCs. The genes are TRBV6-5 and TRBJ2-7; weak D call: TRBD2 (5 bases). The receptor was isolated from a woman aged 25-40 years in good health and CMV-seronegative. CDR3 DNA: TGTGCCAGCAGTTACTCTCAGGAGGACGAGCAGTACGTC. Residues: CASSYSQEDEQYV.